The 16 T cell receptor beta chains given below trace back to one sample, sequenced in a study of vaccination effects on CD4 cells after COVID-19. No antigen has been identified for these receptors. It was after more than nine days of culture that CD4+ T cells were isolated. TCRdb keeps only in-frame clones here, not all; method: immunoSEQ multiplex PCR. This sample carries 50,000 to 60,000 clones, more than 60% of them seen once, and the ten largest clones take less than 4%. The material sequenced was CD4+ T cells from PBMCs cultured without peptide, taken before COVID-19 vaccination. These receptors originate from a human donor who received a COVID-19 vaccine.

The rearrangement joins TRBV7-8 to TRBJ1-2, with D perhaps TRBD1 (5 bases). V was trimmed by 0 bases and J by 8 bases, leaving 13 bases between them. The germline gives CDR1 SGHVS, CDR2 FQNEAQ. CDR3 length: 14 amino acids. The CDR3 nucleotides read TGTGCCAGCAGCTTAGCGCCTGAGGGGCAAGGCTACACCTTC. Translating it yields CASSLAPEGQGYTF.

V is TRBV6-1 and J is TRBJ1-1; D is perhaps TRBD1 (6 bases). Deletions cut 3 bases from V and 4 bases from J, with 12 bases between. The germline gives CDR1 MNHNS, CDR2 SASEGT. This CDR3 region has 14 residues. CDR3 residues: CASSERGAVTEAFF. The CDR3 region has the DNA TGTGCCAGCAGTGAGAGGGGGGCTGTCACTGAAGCTTTCTTT.

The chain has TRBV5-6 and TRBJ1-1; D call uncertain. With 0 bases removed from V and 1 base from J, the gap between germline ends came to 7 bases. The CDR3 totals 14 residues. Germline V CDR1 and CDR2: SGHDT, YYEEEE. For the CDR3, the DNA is TGTGCCAGCAGCTTGGACAACACGAACACTGAAGCTTTCTTT. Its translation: CASSLDNTNTEAFF.

CDR3 sequence (DNA): TGCGCCAGCAGCTTGGGGCAATCCTACAATGAGCAGTTCTTC. Its protein product is CASSLGQSYNEQFF. The V gene is TRBV5-1, the J gene TRBJ2-1; D gene uncertain. This CDR3 is built from 14 residues. Germline CDR1 reads SGHRS; CDR2 reads YFSETQ. The V end lost 0 bases, the J end lost 1 base, and 5 bases lay between the germline ends. The full variable domain, its missing parts supplied by reference TRBV5-1 and TRBJ2-1, is KAGVTQTPRYLIKTRGQQVTLSCSPISGHRSVSWYQQTPGQGLQFLFEYFSETQRNKGNFPGRFSGRQFSNSRSEMNVSTLELGDSALYLCASSLGQSYNEQFFGPGTRLTVL.

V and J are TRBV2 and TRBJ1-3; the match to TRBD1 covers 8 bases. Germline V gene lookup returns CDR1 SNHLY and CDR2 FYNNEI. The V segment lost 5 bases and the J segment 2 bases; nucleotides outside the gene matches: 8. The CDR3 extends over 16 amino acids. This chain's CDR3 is CASSPRTGTPGNTIYF. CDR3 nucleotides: TGTGCCAGCAGTCCTCGGACAGGGACACCTGGAAACACCATATATTTT.

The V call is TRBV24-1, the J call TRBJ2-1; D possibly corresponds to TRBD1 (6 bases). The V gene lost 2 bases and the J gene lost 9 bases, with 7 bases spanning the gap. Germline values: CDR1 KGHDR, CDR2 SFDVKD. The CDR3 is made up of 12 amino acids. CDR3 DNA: TGTGCCACCAGTGATTGGACAGCTGAGCAGTTCTTC. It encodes CATSDWTAEQFF.

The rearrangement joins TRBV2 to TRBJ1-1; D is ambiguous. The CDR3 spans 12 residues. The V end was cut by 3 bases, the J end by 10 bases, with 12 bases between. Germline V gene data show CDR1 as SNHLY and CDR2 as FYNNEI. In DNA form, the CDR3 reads TGTGCCAGCAGTGATTTCACCCCGGGAGCTTTCTTT. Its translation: CASSDFTPGAFF.

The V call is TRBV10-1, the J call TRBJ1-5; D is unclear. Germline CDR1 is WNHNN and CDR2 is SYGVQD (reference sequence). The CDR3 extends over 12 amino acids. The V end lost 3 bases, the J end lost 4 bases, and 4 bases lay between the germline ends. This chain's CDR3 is CASSDSNQPQHF. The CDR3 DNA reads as TGCGCCAGCAGTGACAGTAATCAGCCCCAGCATTTT.

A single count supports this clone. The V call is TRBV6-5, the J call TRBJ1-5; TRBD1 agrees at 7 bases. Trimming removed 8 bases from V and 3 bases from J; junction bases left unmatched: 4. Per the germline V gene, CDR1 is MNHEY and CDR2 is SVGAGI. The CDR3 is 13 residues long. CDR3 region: CASAGQPNQPQHF. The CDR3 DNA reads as TGTGCCAGCGCGGGACAGCCCAATCAGCCCCAGCATTTT.

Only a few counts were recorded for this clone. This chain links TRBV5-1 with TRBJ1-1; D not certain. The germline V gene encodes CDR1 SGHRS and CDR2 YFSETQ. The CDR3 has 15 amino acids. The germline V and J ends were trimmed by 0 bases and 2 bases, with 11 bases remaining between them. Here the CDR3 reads CASSLEVRANTEAFF. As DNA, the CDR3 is TGCGCCAGCAGCTTGGAAGTTCGGGCCAACACTGAAGCTTTCTTT.

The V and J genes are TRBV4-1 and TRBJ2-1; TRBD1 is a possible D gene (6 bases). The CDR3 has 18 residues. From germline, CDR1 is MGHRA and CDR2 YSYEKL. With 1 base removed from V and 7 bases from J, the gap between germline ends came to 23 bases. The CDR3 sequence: CASSQVDVRRWGRNEQFF. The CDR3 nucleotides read TGCGCCAGCAGCCAAGTCGACGTTAGACGTTGGGGGCGGAATGAGCAGTTCTTC.

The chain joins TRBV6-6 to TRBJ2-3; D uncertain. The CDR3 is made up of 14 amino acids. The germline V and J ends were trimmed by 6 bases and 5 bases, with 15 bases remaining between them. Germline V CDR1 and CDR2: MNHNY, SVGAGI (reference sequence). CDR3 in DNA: TGTGCCAGCAGGACCGTCCGAAGGGAAGATACGCAGTATTTT. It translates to CASRTVRREDTQYF.

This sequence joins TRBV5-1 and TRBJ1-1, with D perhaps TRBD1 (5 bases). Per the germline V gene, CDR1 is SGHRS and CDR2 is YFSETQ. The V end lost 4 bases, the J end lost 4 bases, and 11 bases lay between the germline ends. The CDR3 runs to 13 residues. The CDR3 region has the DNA TGCGCCAGCAGCCCCGGGGGGGGCACTGAAGCTTTCTTT. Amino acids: CASSPGGGTEAFF.

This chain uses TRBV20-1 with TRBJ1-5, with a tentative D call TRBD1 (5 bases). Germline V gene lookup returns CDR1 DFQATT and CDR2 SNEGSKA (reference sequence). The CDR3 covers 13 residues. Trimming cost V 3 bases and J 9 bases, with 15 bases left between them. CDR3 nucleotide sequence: TGCAGTGCTAGTACAGGAACGTCGTGGCCCCAGCATTTT. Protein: CSASTGTSWPQHF.

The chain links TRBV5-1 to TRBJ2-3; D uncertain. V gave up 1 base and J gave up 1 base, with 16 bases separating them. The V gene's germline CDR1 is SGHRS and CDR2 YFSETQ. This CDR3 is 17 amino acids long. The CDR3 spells CASSLSRSIYGTDTQYF. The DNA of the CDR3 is TGCGCCAGCAGCTTGTCTCGATCGATTTATGGCACAGATACGCAGTATTTT.

CDR3 nucleotide sequence: TGCGCCAGCAGCTCCGTAGGACACAATTACAATGAGCAGTTCTTC. Encoded protein: CASSSVGHNYNEQFF. The gene calls are TRBV5-1 and TRBJ2-1; tentative D call: TRBD1 (5 bases). Trimming stripped 3 bases from V and 4 bases from J, with 14 bases between. CDR3 size: 15 residues. CDR1 and CDR2 from the germline V gene are SGHRS and YFSETQ.